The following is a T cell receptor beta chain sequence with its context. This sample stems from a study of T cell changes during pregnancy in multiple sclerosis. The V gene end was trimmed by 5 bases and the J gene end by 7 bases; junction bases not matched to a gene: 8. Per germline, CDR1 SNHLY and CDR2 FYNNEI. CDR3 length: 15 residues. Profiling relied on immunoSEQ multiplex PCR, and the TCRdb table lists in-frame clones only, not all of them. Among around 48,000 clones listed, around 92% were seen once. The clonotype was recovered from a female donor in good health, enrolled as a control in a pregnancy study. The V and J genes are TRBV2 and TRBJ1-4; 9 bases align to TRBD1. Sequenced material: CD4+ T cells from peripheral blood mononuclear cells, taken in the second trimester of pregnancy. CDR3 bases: TGTGCCAGCAGTCCCCGGGACAGGGAAGGTGAAAAACTGTTTTTT. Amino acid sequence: CASSPRDREGEKLFF. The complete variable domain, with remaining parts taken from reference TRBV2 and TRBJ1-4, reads EPEVTQTPSHQVTQMGQEVILRCVPISNHLYFYWYRQILGQKVEFLVSFYNNEISEKSEIFDDQFSVERPDGSNFTLKIRSTKLEDSAMYFCASSPRDREGEKLFFGSGTQLSVL.